This TCR beta chain is drawn from a study of shared clonotypes between healthy human individuals. The assay was immunoSEQ multiplex PCR, and TCRdb's table has in-frame clones only and misses some. This table holds roughly 2,300,000 clones, 85% to 95% found once. General study points: Non-shared clonotypes were found to have lower generation probabilities than the clonotypes that were shared by all four of the sorted-subset donors. Among donors, sharing of clonotypes was expected to be affected by sequencing depth. Genetic and exposure-history diversity was limited by the few donors.

The CDR3 covers 12 residues. Between the trimmed V and J ends, which lost 0 bases and 5 bases, there was a span of 6 bases. Germline V gene sequence: CDR1 SGHRS, CDR2 YFSETQ. Every donor was a Caucasian adult from Nashville, Tennessee. Concerning this clone: Its antigen is not identified. Different DNA sequences within this sample yield the same CDR3.

V and J are TRBV5-1 and TRBJ2-7; either TRBD1 or TRBD2 may supply D (5 bases each). The sequence derives from a man between 18 and 35 years old in good health. Some clones in this sample may be carry-over from other donors' samples. The specimen sequenced was naive CD4+ T cells from PBMCs. The subset denotes: CD45RA+ positively selected. The CDR3 nucleotides are TGCGCCAGCAGCTTGGTGGGGGACGAGCAGTACTTC. Protein sequence: CASSLVGDEQYF.